This T cell receptor beta chain is from a study of cytomegalovirus exposure and HLA in healthy donors. Points from the study as a whole: Accounts indicate the classifier identified cytomegalovirus status with strong specificity and sensitivity. Cytomegalovirus-associated TCR beta chains were listed, numbering 150 to 200. There were a few CMV-associated chains whose specificity for CMV antigens was confirmed in vitro.

Germline CDR1 is LNHDA and CDR2 is SQIVND (reference sequence). The CDR3 spans 15 residues. Germline trimming cut 6 bases from V and 7 bases from J; bases unmatched to any gene: 9. Measured with immunoSEQ multiplex PCR; TCRdb has only the in-frame clones, and not every one. In the table there are about 250,000 clones, roughly 87% of which are singletons. In the case of this clone: The antigen is undetermined.

The specimen sequenced was PBMCs. The genes are TRBV19 and TRBJ1-5; 10 bases agree with TRBD1. The clonotype originates from a man between 18 and 35 years old in good health and CMV-seropositive. The chain's CDR3 is CASSAGTGVGQPQHF. Here the CDR3 DNA reads TGTGCCAGTAGCGCCGGGACAGGGGTTGGACAGCCCCAGCATTTT.